One sample yielded the 14 T cell receptor beta chains listed below, sequenced in a study of blood T cell repertoires in COVID-19. TCRdb keeps only in-frame clones here, not all; method: immunoSEQ multiplex PCR. The sample lists about 290,000 clones; approximately 90% were seen once. The source material was peripheral blood. Receptors were obtained from a woman in her twenties or thirties with active or convalescent COVID-19.

The chain has TRBV7-9 and TRBJ2-3, with D possibly matching TRBD2 (5 bases). This CDR3 is built from 16 residues. V dropped 5 bases and J dropped 4 bases, with 19 bases sitting between them. Per the germline V gene, CDR1 is SEHNR and CDR2 is FQNEAQ (reference sequence). For the CDR3, the DNA is TGTGCCAGCAGCCCATCGCCAGGACTGCGCGCAGATACGCAGTATTTT. Translation: CASSPSPGLRADTQYF. The full variable domain, with the rest looked up from reference TRBV7-9 and TRBJ2-3, is DTGVSQNPRHKITKRGQNVTFRCDPISEHNRLYWYRQTLGQGPEFLTYFQNEAQLEKSRLLSDRFSAERPKGSFSTLEIQRTEQGDSAMYLCASSPSPGLRADTQYFGPGTRLTVL.

The chain employs TRBV6-2 or TRBV6-3 and TRBJ1-5, with D possibly being TRBD1 (5 bases). Germline V gene sequence: CDR1 MNHEY, CDR2 SVGEGT. The V end lost 1 base, the J end lost 5 bases, and 12 bases lay between the germline ends. The CDR3 sequence is 15 residues long. As DNA, the CDR3 is TGTGCCAGCAGTTACTATAGACGGGGGGATCAGCCCCAGCATTTT. Amino acid sequence: CASSYYRRGDQPQHF.

CDR3 amino acids: CASFGQANTEAFF. CDR3 nucleotides: TGTGCCAGCTTCGGACAGGCGAACACTGAAGCTTTCTTT. The J gene is TRBJ1-1, the V gene TRBV18, with TRBD1 identical over 7 bases. J was trimmed by 1 base and V by 7 bases; bases with no gene match: 3. CDR1 is KGHSH, CDR2 LQKENI, per germline. The CDR3 has 13 residues.

The chain couples TRBV6-2 or TRBV6-3 to TRBJ1-6, with D possibly being TRBD1 (5 bases). Germline lookup yields CDR1 MNHEY and CDR2 SVGEGT. The CDR3 runs to 19 residues. Trimming stripped 5 bases from V and 0 bases from J, with 20 bases between. CDR3 sequence reads: CASSPLRTSGSSYNSPLHF. The CDR3 coding sequence is TGTGCCAGCAGTCCCCTACGGACATCCGGGAGCTCCTATAATTCACCCCTCCACTTT.

This clone was counted only a few times. The chain has TRBV7-2 and TRBJ1-3; 9 nucleotides match TRBD1. Trimming cost V 4 bases and J 0 bases; bases outside gene matches: 7. CDR3 size: 17 residues. Germline CDR1 SGHTA, CDR2 FQGNSA. DNA for the CDR3: TGTGCCAGCAGCTCTACCGGGACAGGGTACTCTGGAAACACCATATATTTT. Amino acids: CASSSTGTGYSGNTIYF.

A word on this clone: At one of its ends the junction is not consistent with the germline gene, which may arise from a read error. The V gene is TRBV7-2, the J gene TRBJ1-2; 9 bases are a match to TRBD1. There are 13 residues in the CDR3. Germline CDR1 and CDR2: SGHTA and FQGNSA. This CDR3 is CASSFQGQGLPYF. In DNA form, the CDR3 reads TGTGCCAGCAGCTTCCAGGGACAGGGCCTCCCCTACTTC.

With regard to this clone: Other nucleotide sequences in the sample specify the same CDR3. This chain uses TRBV19 with TRBJ2-3, with D maybe TRBD1 (6 bases). Germline-derived CDR1 and CDR2 are LNHDA and SQIVND (reference sequence). This CDR3 spans 14 amino acids. The ends were cut back, 1 base at V and 4 bases at J, with 9 bases in the middle. CDR3 DNA sequence: TGTGCCAGTAGTATAGGGGGGCAGTCAGATACGCAGTATTTT. Translating gives CASSIGGQSDTQYF.

The rearrangement joins TRBV7-9 to TRBJ1-1; TRBD1 agrees at 7 bases. CDR3 length: 14 amino acids. Germline values: CDR1 SEHNR, CDR2 FQNEAQ (reference sequence). V lost 3 bases, J lost 1 base, and 2 bases stayed unmatched. The CDR3 reads CASSLGQRNTEAFF. The CDR3 region has the DNA TGTGCCAGCAGCTTGGGACAGAGGAACACTGAAGCTTTCTTT.

The rearrangement links TRBV5-8 to TRBJ1-4; D gene uncertain. Germline assignment: CDR1 SGHTS and CDR2 YDEGEE. V gave up 5 bases and J gave up 3 bases, with 14 bases separating them. The CDR3 has 15 residues. CDR3 sequence (DNA): TGTGCCAGCAGTTCAGCCGGAGGTCCTAATGAAAAACTGTTTTTT. Amino acid sequence: CASSSAGGPNEKLFF.

The chain recombines TRBV7-3 with TRBJ1-1; TRBD1 matches at 7 bases. CDR3 length: 13 residues. Unmatched junction bases numbered 5, after V lost 5 bases and J lost 5 bases. Germline lookup yields CDR1 SGHTA and CDR2 FQGTGA. CDR3 loop: CASSRQGGTEAFF. DNA of the CDR3: TGTGCCAGCAGCCGACAGGGTGGAACTGAAGCTTTCTTT. Drawing the rest from reference TRBV7-3 and TRBJ1-1, the complete variable domain is GAGVSQTPSNKVTEKGKYVELRCDPISGHTALYWYRQSLGQGPEFLIYFQGTGAADDSGLPNDRFFAVRPEGSVSTLKIQRTERGDSAVYLCASSRQGGTEAFFGQGTRLTVV.

The V and J genes are TRBV20-1 and TRBJ1-2; a weak D match, TRBD1 (6 bases). CDR1 DFQATT and CDR2 SNEGSKA come from the germline V gene (reference sequence). This CDR3 contains 14 residues. Trimming removed 6 bases at V and 0 bases at J, with 14 bases between. The CDR3 sequence is CSASGGPTNYGYTF. Here the CDR3 DNA reads TGCAGTGCCAGTGGGGGGCCGACTAACTATGGCTACACCTTC.

The CDR3 DNA is TGTGCCAGCACCCGGGAGGGGCAGGGGGTATCCCCCCTCCACTTT. As protein: CASTREGQGVSPLHF. This rearrangement joins TRBV2 to TRBJ1-6, with 7 nucleotides matching TRBD1. This CDR3 is 15 amino acids long. Trimming took 7 bases from V and 13 from J; bases not matched to a gene: 16. CDR1 SNHLY and CDR2 FYNNEI come from the germline V gene.

The genes are TRBV6-2 or TRBV6-3 and TRBJ2-1, with D perhaps TRBD2 (6 bases). Looked up from germline, CDR1 is MNHEY and CDR2 is SVGEGT. V lost 8 bases and J 7 bases, leaving 18 bases between the germline ends. There are 14 residues in the CDR3. CDR3: CASRQGGLRNEQFF. CDR3 DNA: TGTGCCAGCCGCCAGGGAGGATTGAGGAATGAGCAGTTCTTC.

The rearrangement links TRBV6-1 to TRBJ1-5; no firm D call. Trimming removed 2 bases from V and 7 bases from J, with 18 bases in between. This CDR3 has 16 amino acids. Germline V gives CDR1 MNHNS, CDR2 SASEGT. The CDR3 DNA reads as TGTGCCAGCAGTGAAAAGGCAGGACGGCGGGTACAGCCCCAGCATTTT. It specifies CASSEKAGRRVQPQHF.